Listed below are T cell receptor beta chains from one sample, sequenced in a study of T-cell memory formation after mild COVID-19. MiXCR, run by TCRdb on the 5' RACE reads, gives a single entry per CDR3 protein. There are fewer than 700,000 distinct CDR3 sequences in the sample; less than 25% occur only once, and 7% to 9% lies in the top ten. The sample consisted of PBMCs or a T cell subset sorted from them (not recorded which). These receptors were obtained from an adult woman who had mild COVID-19 (a few samples of this study predate the infection). Cell type and time point are not known. Both conserved end residues are part of each CDR3. D genes are given only for firm matches. Clone size is not always given. Where it is, it says once, few, many or a class for expanded clones.

>TRBJ2-7|TRBD1|NA|TRBV4-1
CASSQDRDRVSYEQYF
TGCGCCAGCAGCCAAGATAGGGACAGGGTCTCCTACGAGCAGTACTTC
>TRBJ2-7|NA|NA|TRBV20-1
CSARYAPRGPLSYEQYF
TGCAGTGCTAGGTATGCCCCCCGGGGACCGCTATCCTACGAGCAGTACTTC
>TRBJ1-2|TRBD1|NA|TRBV6-2/TRBV6-3
CASSDLQGAYYYGYTF
TGTGCCAGCAGTGACCTACAGGGGGCATATTATTATGGCTACACCTTC
>TRBJ2-7|TRBD2|NA|TRBV7-9
CASSSTPGLGPYEQYF
TGTGCCAGCAGCTCGACCCCGGGACTAGGTCCCTACGAGCAGTACTTC
>TRBJ2-5|NA|few|TRBV5-1
CASSLKPRTAETQYF
TGCGCCAGCAGCTTGAAACCCCGGACCGCAGAGACCCAGTACTTC
>TRBJ2-1|NA|few|TRBV19
CASSNWGETNEQFF
TGTGCCAGTAGTAATTGGGGGGAAACCAATGAGCAGTTCTTC
>TRBJ2-7|NA|few|TRBV7-2
CASSFRAVGPYEQYF
TGTGCCAGCAGCTTCCGAGCGGTAGGACCCTACGAGCAGTACTTC
>TRBJ2-1|NA|medium-sized|TRBV2
CASSEHAPEFF
TGTGCCAGCAGTGAACATGCCCCGGAGTTCTTC
>TRBJ1-1|NA|NA|TRBV12-3/TRBV12-4
CASSSDGSNTEAFF
TGTGCCAGCAGTTCTGATGGATCGAACACTGAAGCTTTCTTT
>TRBJ1-1|NA|few|TRBV25-1
CASSRLVNTEAFF
TGTGCCAGCAGTCGGTTGGTTAACACTGAAGCTTTCTTT
>TRBJ2-7|NA|NA|TRBV20-1
CSARVTGQGGAYEQYF
TGCAGTGCTAGAGTAACTGGACAGGGAGGGGCCTACGAGCAGTACTTC
>TRBJ2-2|NA|NA|TRBV6-2/TRBV6-3
CASSYTRGGTGELFF
TGTGCCAGCAGTTATACACGAGGGGGCACCGGGGAGCTGTTTTTT
>TRBJ2-1|TRBD2|few|TRBV7-9
CASSPPWREGPRDNEQFF
TGTGCCAGCAGCCCGCCATGGCGGGAGGGCCCTCGTGACAATGAGCAGTTCTTC
>TRBJ2-3|NA|few|TRBV14
CASELRGDTQYF
TGTGCCAGCGAGCTCAGAGGAGATACGCAGTATTTT
>TRBJ2-1|NA|few|TRBV12-3/TRBV12-4
CASSLGLMGNHEQFF
TGTGCCAGCAGTTTAGGCTTGATGGGTAACCATGAGCAGTTCTTC
>TRBJ1-2|TRBD1|NA|TRBV20-1
CSARERDRVYGYTF
TGCAGTGCTAGAGAGCGGGACAGGGTCTACGGCTACACCTTC
>TRBJ2-3|TRBD2|NA|TRBV18
CASSLGGTSSDTQYF
TGTGCCAGCTCCCTAGGCGGGACTAGCTCAGATACGCAGTATTTT
>TRBJ1-2|TRBD1|few|TRBV6-5
CASSYSRGRRYGYTF
TGTGCCAGCAGTTACTCGAGGGGGCGCCGGTATGGCTACACCTTC